What follows describes a single TCR beta chain. Its target is not known. CDR1 MNHEY and CDR2 SMNVEV come from the germline V gene (reference sequence). The CDR3 is 14 residues long. Trimming at V came to 6 bases and at J to 0 bases, leaving 4 bases not matched to a gene. These data belong to a study of CD8+ T cells in alopecia areata. The study's findings and limits: Lesional scalp displayed greater clonality than normal scalp, most notably in alopecia totalis/universalis.

After isolation, RNA underwent reverse transcription to generate cDNA as the sequencing template. Repertoires were generated with immunoSEQ multiplex PCR, while TCRdb's copy carries only in-frame clones and drops some. The sample lists about 120,000 clones; 45% to 50% were seen once. The sample consisted of CD8+ T cells sorted from blood, taken at week 0. The clonotype comes from a human donor with alopecia areata. This chain uses TRBV27 with TRBJ1-2, with 7 bases aligning to TRBD1. This chain's CDR3 is CASRDRSANYGYTF. The CDR3 DNA follows: TGTGCCAGCAGGGACAGGTCAGCTAACTATGGCTACACCTTC.